This record looks at one TCR beta chain sequence and its context. Its antigen is still unknown. This sample is drawn from a study of cytotoxic CD8 clonotypes in ibrutinib-treated CLL. Study-wide context: By median roughly 5.5 years, about twelve had progressed and approximately 14 stayed remitted; responses had been 2 complete and about 24 partial.

Germline CDR1 LNHDA, CDR2 SQIVND (reference sequence). The V gene end was trimmed by 9 bases and the J gene end by 6 bases; junction bases not matched to a gene: 2. The CDR3 has 12 amino acids. Overall study results and limits: Baseline clonality, higher than in age-matched healthy donors, tracked circulating CD8+ T-cell counts.

Some clones are missing from TCRdb's copy, which holds only in-frame ones; the method was immunoSEQ multiplex PCR. The sample lists about 17,000 clones, roughly three fifths occurring once. The rearrangement links TRBV19 to TRBJ2-7, with 13 bases lining up with TRBD2. This receptor was identified in a human donor with chronic lymphocytic leukemia. Sequencing used PBMCs, obtained after 12 months of ibrutinib treatment. The CDR3 nucleotides are TGTGCCAGGGGACTAGCGGGATGCGAGCAGTACTTC. This encodes CARGLAGCEQYF.